This TCR beta chain originates from a study of blood T cell repertoires in COVID-19. Study context: Acute-phase and convalescent COVID-19 samples originated in the United States, Italy and Spain. Nucleic acid was either cDNA or gDNA, and it came from T cells, B-cell-depleted T cells, or PBMCs.

Original methodology: For nucleated cells, counts were estimated from reference gene primer amplification. Clones were sequenced by immunoSEQ multiplex PCR, and TCRdb holds only the in-frame ones, with some missing. V, J and clone size were drawn from that table, and D and trimming were deduced from the DNA. The data hold 300,000 to 350,000 clones, with just over 85% observed a single time. The participants were between roughly 18 and 100 years old and came from roughly 24 US areas. Germline values: CDR1 MNHEY, CDR2 SVGAGI. V was pared by 2 bases and J by 0 bases, with 10 bases between. CDR3 length equals 16 residues. This clone was seen a few times.

The sequence derives from a woman aged 40 to 50 with acute COVID-19. The chain joins TRBV6-5 to TRBJ1-4; D is perhaps TRBD1 (5 bases). The sample taken for sequencing was PBMCs or T cells enriched from blood (not recorded which). The DNA for the CDR3 is TGTGCCAGCAGTTACGACAGTTCGACAACTAATGAAAAACTGTTTTTT. This encodes CASSYDSSTTNEKLFF.